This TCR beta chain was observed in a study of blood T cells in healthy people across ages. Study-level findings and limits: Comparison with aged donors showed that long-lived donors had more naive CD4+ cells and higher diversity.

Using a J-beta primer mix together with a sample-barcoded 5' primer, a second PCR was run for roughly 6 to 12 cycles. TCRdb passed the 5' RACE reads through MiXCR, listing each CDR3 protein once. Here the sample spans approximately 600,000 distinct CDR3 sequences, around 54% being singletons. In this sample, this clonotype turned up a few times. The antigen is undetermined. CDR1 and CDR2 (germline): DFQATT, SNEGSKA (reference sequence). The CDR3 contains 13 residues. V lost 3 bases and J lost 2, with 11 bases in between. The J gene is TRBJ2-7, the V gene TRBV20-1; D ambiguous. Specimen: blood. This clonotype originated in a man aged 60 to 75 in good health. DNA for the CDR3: TGCAGTGCTAGTCCTAGACCTCCCTACGAGCAGTACTTC. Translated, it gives CSASPRPPYEQYF.